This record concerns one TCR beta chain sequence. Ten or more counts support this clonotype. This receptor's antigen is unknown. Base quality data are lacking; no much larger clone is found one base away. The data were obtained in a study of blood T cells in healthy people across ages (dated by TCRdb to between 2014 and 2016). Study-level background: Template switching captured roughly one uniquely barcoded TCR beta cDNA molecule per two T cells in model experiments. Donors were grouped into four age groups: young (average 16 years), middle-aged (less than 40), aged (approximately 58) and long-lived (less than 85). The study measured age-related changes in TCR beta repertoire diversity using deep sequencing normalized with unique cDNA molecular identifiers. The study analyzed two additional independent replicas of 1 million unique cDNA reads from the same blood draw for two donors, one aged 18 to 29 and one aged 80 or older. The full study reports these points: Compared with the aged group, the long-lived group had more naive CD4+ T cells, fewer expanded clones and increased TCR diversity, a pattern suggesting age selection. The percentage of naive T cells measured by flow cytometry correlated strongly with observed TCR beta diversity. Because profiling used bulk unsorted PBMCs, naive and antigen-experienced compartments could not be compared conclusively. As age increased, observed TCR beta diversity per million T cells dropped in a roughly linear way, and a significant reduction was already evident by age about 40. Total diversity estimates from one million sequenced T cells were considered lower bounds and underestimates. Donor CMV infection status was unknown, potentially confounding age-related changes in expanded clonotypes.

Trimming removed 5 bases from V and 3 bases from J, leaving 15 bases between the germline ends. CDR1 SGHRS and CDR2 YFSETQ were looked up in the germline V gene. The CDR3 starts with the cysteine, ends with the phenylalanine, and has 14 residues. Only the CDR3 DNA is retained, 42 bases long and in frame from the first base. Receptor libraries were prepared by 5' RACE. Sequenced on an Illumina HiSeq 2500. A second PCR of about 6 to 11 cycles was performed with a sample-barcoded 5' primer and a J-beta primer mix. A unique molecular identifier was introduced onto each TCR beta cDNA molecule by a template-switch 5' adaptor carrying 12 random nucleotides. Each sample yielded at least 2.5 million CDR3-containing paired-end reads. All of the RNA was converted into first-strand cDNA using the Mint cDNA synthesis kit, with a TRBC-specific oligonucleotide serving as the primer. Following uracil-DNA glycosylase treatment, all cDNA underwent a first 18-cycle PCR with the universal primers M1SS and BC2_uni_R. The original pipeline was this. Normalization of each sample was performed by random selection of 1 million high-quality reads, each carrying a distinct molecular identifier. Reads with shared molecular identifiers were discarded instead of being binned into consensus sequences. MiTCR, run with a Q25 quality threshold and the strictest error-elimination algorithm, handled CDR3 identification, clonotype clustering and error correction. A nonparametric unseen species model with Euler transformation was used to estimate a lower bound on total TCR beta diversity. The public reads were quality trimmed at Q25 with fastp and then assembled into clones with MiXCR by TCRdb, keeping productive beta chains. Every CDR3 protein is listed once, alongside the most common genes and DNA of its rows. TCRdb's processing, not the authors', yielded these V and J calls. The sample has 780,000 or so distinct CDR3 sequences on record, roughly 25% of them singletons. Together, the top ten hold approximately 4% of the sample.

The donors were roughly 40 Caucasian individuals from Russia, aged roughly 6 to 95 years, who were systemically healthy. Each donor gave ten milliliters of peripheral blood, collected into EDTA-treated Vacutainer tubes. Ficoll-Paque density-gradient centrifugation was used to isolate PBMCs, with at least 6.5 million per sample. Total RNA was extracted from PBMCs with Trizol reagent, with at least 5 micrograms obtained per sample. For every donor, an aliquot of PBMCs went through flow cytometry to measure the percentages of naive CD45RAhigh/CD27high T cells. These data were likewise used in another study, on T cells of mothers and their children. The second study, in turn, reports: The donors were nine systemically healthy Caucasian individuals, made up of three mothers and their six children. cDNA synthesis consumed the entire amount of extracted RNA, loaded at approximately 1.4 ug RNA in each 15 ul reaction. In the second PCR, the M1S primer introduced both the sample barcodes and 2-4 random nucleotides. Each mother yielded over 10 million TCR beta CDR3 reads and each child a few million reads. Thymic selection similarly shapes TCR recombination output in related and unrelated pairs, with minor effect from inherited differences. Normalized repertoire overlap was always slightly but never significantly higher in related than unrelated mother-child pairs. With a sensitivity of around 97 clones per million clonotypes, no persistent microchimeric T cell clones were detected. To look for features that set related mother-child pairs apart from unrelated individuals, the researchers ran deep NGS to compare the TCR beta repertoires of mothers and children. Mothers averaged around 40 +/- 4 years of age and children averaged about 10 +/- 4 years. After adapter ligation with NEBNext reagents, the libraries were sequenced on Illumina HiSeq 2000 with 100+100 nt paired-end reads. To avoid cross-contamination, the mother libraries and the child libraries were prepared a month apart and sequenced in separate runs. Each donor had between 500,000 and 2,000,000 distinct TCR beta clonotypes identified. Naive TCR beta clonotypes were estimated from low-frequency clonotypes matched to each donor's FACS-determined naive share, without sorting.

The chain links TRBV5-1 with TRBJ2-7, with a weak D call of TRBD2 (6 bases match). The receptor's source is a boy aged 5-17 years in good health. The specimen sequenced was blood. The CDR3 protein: CASRLTPGLYEQYF. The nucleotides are TGCGCCAGCAGGTTAACACCGGGACTCTACGAGCAGTACTTC.